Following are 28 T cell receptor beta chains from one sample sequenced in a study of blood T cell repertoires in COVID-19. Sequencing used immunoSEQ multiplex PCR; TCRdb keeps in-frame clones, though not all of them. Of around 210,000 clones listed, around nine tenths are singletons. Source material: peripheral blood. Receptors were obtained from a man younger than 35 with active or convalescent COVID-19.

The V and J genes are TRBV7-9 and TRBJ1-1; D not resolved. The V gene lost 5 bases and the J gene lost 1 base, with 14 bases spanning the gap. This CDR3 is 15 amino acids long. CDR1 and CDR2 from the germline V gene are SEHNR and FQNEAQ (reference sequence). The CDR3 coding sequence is TGTGCCAGCAGCACTGTAAGGACTGGGAACACTGAAGCTTTCTTT. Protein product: CASSTVRTGNTEAFF.

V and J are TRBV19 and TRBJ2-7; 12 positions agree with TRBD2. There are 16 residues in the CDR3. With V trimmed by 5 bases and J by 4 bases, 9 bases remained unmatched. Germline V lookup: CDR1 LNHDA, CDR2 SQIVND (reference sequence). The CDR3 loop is CASSFLGLAGPYEQYF. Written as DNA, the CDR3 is TGTGCCAGTAGTTTCTTAGGACTAGCGGGACCGTACGAGCAGTACTTC.

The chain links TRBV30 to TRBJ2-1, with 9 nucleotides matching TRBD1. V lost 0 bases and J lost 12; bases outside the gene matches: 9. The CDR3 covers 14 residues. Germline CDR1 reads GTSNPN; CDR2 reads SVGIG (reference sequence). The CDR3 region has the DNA TGTGCCTGGAGTGTGACAGGGGGTGGGCGCGGGCAGTTCTTC. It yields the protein CAWSVTGGGRGQFF.

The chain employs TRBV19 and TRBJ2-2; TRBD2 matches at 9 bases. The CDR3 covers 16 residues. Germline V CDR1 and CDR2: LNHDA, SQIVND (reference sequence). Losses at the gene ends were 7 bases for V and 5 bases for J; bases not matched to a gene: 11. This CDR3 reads CASIPYAGGVTGELFF. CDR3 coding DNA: TGTGCCAGTATTCCCTACGCGGGAGGGGTAACCGGGGAGCTGTTTTTT.

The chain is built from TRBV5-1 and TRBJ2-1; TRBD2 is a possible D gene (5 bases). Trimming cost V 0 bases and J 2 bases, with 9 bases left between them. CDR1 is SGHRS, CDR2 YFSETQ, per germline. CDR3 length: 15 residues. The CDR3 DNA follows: TGCGCCAGCAGCTTGGTTCCAGCGGCCTACAATGAGCAGTTCTTC. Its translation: CASSLVPAAYNEQFF.

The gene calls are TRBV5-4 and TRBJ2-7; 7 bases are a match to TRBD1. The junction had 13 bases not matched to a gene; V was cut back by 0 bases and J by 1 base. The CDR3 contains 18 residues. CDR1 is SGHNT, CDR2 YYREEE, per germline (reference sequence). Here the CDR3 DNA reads TGTGCCAGCAGCTTGGTCCCATGGGGGCAGGGGGAGTCCTACGAGCAGTACTTC. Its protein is CASSLVPWGQGESYEQYF.

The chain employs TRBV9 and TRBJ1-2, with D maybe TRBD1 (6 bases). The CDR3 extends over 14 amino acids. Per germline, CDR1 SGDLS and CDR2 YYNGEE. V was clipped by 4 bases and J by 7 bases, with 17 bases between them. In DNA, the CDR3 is TGTGCCAGCAGCCCGCACAGGGTAGTTTCTGGCTACACCTTC. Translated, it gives CASSPHRVVSGYTF. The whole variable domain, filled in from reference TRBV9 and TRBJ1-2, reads DSGVTQTPKHLITATGQRVTLRCSPRSGDLSVYWYQQSLDQGLQFLIQYYNGEERAKGNILERFSAQQFPDLHSELNLSSLELGDSALYFCASSPHRVVSGYTFGSGTRLTVV.

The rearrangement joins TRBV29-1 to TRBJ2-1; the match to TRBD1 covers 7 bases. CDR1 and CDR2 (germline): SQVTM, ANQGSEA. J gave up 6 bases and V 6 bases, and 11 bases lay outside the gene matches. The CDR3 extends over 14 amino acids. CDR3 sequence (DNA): TGCAGCGTGACGCAGGGGGTCCATTCCAATGAGCAGTTCTTC. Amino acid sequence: CSVTQGVHSNEQFF.

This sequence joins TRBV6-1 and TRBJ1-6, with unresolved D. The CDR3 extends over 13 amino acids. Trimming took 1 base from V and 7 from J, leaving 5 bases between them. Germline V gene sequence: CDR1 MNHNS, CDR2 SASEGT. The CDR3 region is CASSEGRNSPLHF. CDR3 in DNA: TGTGCCAGCAGTGAAGGGAGGAATTCACCCCTCCACTTT.

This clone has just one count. CDR3 sequence (DNA): TGTGCCAGCAGCCTAGCAGCGGGGGGCCCAGATACGCAGTATTTT. Protein: CASSLAAGGPDTQYF. The chain is built from TRBV3-1 (or the pseudogene TRBV3-2) and TRBJ2-3; 9 nucleotides align to TRBD2. J lost 4 bases, V lost 4 bases, and 6 bases had no gene match. CDR3 length: 15 amino acids. The germline V gene encodes CDR1 LGHDT and CDR2 YNNKEL (reference sequence).

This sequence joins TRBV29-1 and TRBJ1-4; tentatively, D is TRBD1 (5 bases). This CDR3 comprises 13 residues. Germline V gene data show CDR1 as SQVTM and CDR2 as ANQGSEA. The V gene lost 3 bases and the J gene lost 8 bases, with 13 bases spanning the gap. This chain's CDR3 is CSVDVHQGEKLFF. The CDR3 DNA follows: TGCAGCGTTGATGTACATCAGGGCGAAAAACTGTTTTTT.

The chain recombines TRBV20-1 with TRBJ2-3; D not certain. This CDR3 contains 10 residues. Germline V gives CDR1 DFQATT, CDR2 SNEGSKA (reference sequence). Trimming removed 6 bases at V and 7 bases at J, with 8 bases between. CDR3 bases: TGCAGTGCATCGGGTTATACGCAGTATTTT. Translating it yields CSASGYTQYF.

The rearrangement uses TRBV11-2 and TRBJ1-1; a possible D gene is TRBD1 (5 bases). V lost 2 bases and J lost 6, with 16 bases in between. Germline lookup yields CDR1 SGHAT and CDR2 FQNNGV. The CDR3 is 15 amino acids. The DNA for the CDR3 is TGTGCCAGCAGCTTATCCTTGGCAGGGTTCTCTGAAGCTTTCTTT. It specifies CASSLSLAGFSEAFF.

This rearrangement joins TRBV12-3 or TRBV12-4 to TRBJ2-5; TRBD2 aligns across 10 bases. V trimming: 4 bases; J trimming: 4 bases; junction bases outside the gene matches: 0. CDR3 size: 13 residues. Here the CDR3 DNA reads TGTGCCAGCAGTTCTAGCGGGAGAGAGACCCAGTACTTC. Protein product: CASSSSGRETQYF.

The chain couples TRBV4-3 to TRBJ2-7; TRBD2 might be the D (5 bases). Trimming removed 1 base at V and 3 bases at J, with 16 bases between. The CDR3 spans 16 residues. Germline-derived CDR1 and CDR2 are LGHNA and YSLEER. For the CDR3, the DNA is TGCGCCAGCAGCCAAGTCACAGCGGATCCACGCTACGAGCAGTACTTC. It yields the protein CASSQVTADPRYEQYF.

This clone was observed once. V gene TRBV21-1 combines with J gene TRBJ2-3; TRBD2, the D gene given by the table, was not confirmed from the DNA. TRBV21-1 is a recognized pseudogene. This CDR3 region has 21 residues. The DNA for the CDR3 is TGTGCCAGCAGCAATGTAGTAGCGGGAGACGACAAGGCGTGGGTCACAGATACGCAGTATTTT. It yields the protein CASSNVVAGDDKAWVTDTQYF.

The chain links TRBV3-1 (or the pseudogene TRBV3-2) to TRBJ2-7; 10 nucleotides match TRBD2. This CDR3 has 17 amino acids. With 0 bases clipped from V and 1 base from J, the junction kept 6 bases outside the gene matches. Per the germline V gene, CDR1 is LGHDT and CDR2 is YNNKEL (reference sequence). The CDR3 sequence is CASSQDRGLAISYEQYF. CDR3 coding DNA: TGTGCCAGCAGCCAAGACAGGGGACTAGCGATTTCCTACGAGCAGTACTTC.

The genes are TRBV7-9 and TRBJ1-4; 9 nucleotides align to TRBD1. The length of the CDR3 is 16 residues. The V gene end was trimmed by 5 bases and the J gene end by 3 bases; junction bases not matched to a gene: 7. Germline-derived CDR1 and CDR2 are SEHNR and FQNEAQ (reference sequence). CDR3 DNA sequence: TGTGCCAGCAGCCCTGGACAGGGGAGGGCTAATGAAAAACTGTTTTTT. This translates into CASSPGQGRANEKLFF.

DNA of the CDR3: TGTGCCAGCAGCTTAGGGTACCGGGGAGCCAAGAACACTGAAGCTTTCTTT. Encoded protein: CASSLGYRGAKNTEAFF. This sequence joins TRBV11-2 and TRBJ1-1; D uncertain. In germline, CDR1 is SGHAT, CDR2 FQNNGV. This CDR3 spans 17 amino acids. The V and J ends lost 1 base and 1 base respectively, with 16 bases between them. Using reference TRBV11-2 and TRBJ1-1 for the parts outside the CDR3, the full variable domain is EAGVAQSPRYKIIEKRQSVAFWCNPISGHATLYWYQQILGQGPKLLIQFQNNGVVDDSQLPKDRFSAERLKGVDSTLKIQPAKLEDSAVYLCASSLGYRGAKNTEAFFGQGTRLTVV.

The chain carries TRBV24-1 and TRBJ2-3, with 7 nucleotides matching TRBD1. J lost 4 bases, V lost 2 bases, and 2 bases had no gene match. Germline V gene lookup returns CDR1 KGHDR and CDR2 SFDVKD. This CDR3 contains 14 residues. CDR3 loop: CATSDSQGPDTQYF. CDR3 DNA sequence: TGTGCCACCAGTGATTCACAGGGGCCAGATACGCAGTATTTT.

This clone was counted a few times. The CDR3 DNA sequence: TGTGCCAGCTCACCACCGGCTAGCGGGGGGTACAATGAGCAGTTCTTC. Amino acid sequence: CASSPPASGGYNEQFF. This chain uses TRBV18 with TRBJ2-1, with TRBD2 matching over 11 bases. Germline V gives CDR1 KGHSH, CDR2 LQKENI. The CDR3 loop spans 16 amino acids. After removal of 0 bases from V and 4 bases from J, the junction contained 2 bases not matched to a gene.

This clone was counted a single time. The CDR3 loop is CASGSLDRGLNYGYTF. For the CDR3, the DNA is TGTGCCAGCGGCTCCTTAGACAGGGGCCTTAACTATGGCTACACCTTC. V is TRBV28 and J is TRBJ1-2; 8 bases map to TRBD1. V lost 8 bases, J lost 1 base, and 12 bases stayed unmatched. Germline CDR1 reads MDHEN; CDR2 reads SYDVKM. This CDR3 is 16 amino acids long.

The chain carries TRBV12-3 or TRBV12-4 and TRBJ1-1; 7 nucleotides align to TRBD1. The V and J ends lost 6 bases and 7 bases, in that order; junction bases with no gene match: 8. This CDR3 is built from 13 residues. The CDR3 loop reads CASRPDREDEAFF. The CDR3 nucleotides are TGTGCCAGCAGACCCGACAGGGAGGATGAAGCTTTCTTT.

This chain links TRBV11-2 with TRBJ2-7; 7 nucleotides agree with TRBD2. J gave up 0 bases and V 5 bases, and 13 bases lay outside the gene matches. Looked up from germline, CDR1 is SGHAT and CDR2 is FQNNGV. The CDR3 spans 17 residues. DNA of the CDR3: TGTGCCAGCAGCGTACGGTCGGGAGGCGGGACCTCCTACGAGCAGTACTTC. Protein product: CASSVRSGGGTSYEQYF. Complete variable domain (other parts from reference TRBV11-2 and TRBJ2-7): EAGVAQSPRYKIIEKRQSVAFWCNPISGHATLYWYQQILGQGPKLLIQFQNNGVVDDSQLPKDRFSAERLKGVDSTLKIQPAKLEDSAVYLCASSVRSGGGTSYEQYFGPGTRLTVT.

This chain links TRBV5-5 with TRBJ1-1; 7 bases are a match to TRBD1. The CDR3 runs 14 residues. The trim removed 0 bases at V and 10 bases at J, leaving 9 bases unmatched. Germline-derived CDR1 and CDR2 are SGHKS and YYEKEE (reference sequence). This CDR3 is CASSLEGGAVRAFF. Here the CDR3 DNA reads TGTGCCAGCAGCTTGGAAGGGGGCGCGGTTCGAGCTTTCTTT.

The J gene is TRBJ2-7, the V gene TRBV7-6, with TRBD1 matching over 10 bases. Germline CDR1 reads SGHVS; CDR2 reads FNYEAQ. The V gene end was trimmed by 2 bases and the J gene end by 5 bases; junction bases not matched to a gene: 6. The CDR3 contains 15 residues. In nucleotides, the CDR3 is TGTGCCAGCAGCTTACCGGGACAGGGGTCCCACGAGCAGTACTTC. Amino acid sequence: CASSLPGQGSHEQYF.

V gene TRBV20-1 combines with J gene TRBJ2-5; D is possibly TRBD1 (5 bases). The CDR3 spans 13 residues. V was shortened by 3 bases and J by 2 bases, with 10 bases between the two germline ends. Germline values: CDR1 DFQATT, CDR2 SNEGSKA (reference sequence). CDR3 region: CSASGQGQETQYF. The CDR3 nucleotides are TGCAGTGCTAGTGGGCAGGGTCAAGAGACCCAGTACTTC.

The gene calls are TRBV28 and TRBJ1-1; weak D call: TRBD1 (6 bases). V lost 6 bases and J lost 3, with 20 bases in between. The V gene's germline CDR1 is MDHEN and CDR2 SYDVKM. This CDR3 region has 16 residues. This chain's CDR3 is CASSYPRGQYHTEAFF. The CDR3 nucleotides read TGTGCCAGCAGCTACCCAAGGGGACAATATCACACTGAAGCTTTCTTT.